The clone carrying this T cell receptor (beta chain) occurred once. Those enrolled, adults aged roughly 18 to 100 years, came from around 25 US areas. Two negative PCRs, clearance, or symptom resolution were required of recovered Cohort 3 donors. The germline V gene has CDR1 MDHEN and CDR2 SYDVKM. V dropped 8 bases and J dropped 3; count of bases not matched to a gene: 6. CDR3 size: 14 residues. Profiling relied on immunoSEQ multiplex PCR, and the TCRdb table lists in-frame clones only, not all of them. Among a few hundred thousand clones listed, about 80% were seen once. This sample was included in a study of blood T cell repertoires in COVID-19. About the study: Sample material is recorded as cDNA or gDNA derived from T cells, B-cell-depleted T cells, or PBMCs.

The source is a man aged 50 to 60 who had recovered from COVID-19. The chain is built from TRBV28 and TRBJ1-2, with 10 bases fitting TRBD1. What was sequenced was PBMCs or T cells enriched from blood (not recorded which). The CDR3 loop is CASDGQGGYYGYTF. The CDR3 DNA reads TGTGCCAGCGACGGACAGGGGGGTTACTATGGCTACACCTTC.